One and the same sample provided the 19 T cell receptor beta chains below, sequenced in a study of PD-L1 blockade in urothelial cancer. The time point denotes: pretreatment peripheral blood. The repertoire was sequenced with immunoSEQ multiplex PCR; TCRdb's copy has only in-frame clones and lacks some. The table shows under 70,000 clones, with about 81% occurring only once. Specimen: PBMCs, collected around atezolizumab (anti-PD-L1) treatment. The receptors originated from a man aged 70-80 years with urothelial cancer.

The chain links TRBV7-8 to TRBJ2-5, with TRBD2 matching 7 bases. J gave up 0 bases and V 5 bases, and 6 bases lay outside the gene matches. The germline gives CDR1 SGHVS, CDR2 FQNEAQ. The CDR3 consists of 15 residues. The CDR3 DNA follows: TGTGCCAGCAGCCCCCTAGCGGCGTACCAAGAGACCCAGTACTTC. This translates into CASSPLAAYQETQYF.

The CDR3 bases are TGTGCCAGCAGTTTATTCGTTGGAAACACCATATATTTT. Translated, it gives CASSLFVGNTIYF. This chain joins TRBV27 and TRBJ1-3, with D uncertain. Per germline, CDR1 MNHEY and CDR2 SMNVEV (reference sequence). The CDR3 is made up of 13 amino acids. The V end lost 1 base, the J end lost 3 bases, and 4 bases lay between the germline ends.

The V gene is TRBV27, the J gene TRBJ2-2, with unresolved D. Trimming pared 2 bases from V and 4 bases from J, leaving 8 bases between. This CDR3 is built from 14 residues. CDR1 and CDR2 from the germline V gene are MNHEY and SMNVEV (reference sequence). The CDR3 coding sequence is TGTGCCAGCAGTTTAAGTAGTAGCACCGGGGAGCTGTTTTTT. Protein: CASSLSSSTGELFF.

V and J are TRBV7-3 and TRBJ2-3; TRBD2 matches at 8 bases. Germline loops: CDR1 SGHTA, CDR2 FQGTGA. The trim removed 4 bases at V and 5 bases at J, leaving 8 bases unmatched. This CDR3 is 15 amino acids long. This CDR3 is CASSSGGLAGDTQYF. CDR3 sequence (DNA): TGTGCCAGCAGCTCGGGGGGGCTAGCGGGAGATACGCAGTATTTT.

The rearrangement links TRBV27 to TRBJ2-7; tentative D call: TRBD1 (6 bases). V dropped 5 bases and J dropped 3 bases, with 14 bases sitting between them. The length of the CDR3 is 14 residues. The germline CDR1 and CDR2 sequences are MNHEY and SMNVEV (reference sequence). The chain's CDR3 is CASSPRTASYEQYF. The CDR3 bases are TGTGCCAGCAGTCCCAGGACAGCAAGCTACGAGCAGTACTTC.

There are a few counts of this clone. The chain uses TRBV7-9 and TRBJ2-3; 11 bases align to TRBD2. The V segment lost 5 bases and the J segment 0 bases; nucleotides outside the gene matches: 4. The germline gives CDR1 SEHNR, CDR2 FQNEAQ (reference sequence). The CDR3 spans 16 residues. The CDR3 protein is CASSRSGRASTDTQYF. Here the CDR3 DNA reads TGTGCCAGCAGCCGTAGCGGGAGGGCCAGCACAGATACGCAGTATTTT. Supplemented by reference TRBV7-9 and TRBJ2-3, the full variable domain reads DTGVSQNPRHKITKRGQNVTFRCDPISEHNRLYWYRQTLGQGPEFLTYFQNEAQLEKSRLLSDRFSAERPKGSFSTLEIQRTEQGDSAMYLCASSRSGRASTDTQYFGPGTRLTVL.

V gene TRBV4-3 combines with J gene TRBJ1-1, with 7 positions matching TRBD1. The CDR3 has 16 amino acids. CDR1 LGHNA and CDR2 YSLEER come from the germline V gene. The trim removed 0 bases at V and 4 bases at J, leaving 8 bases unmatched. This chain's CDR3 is CASSQDRAGGSTEAFF. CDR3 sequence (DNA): TGCGCCAGCAGCCAAGATCGGGCAGGGGGGAGCACTGAAGCTTTCTTT.

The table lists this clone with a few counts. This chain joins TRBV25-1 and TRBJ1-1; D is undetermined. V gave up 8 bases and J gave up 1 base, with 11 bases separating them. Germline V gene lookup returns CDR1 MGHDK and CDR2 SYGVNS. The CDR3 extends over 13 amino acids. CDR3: CASRLYRNTEAFF. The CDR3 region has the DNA TGTGCCAGCCGATTATACAGGAACACTGAAGCTTTCTTT.

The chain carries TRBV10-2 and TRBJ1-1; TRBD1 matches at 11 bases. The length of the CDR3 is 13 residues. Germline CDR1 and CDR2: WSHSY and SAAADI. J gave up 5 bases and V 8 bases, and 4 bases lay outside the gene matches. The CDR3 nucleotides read TGCGCCAGCCTAGGACAGGGGGCAACTGAAGCTTTCTTT. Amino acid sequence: CASLGQGATEAFF.

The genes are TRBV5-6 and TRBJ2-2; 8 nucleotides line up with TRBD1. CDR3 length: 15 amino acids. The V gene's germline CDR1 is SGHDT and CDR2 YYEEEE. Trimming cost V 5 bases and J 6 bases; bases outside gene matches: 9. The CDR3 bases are TGTGCCAGCAGATTATTGACAGGGGCCCCCGGGGAGCTGTTTTTT. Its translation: CASRLLTGAPGELFF.

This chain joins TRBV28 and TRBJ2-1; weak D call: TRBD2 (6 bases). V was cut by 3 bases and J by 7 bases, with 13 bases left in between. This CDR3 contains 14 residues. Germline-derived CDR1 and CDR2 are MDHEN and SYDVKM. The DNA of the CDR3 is TGTGCCAGCAGTTTCCCCGGGAGAAATAATGAGCAGTTCTTC. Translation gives CASSFPGRNNEQFF. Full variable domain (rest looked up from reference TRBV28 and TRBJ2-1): DVKVTQSSRYLVKRTGEKVFLECVQDMDHENMFWYRQDPGLGLRLIYFSYDVKMKEKGDIPEGYSVSREKKERFSLILESASTNQTSMYLCASSFPGRNNEQFFGPGTRLTVL.

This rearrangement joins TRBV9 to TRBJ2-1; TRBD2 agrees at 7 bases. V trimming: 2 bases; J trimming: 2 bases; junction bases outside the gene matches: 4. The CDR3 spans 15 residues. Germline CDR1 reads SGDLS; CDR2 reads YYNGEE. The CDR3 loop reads CASSVSGLTYNEQFF. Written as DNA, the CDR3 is TGTGCCAGCAGCGTTAGCGGGCTGACCTACAATGAGCAGTTCTTC.

As DNA, the CDR3 is TGTGCCAGTAGTATAGGGGTCCGGAGGACCATGAACACTGAAGCTTTCTTT. Translation gives CASSIGVRRTMNTEAFF. The V and J genes are TRBV19 and TRBJ1-1; no clear D gene. Trimming took 1 base from V and 0 from J, leaving 15 bases between them. Germline assignment: CDR1 LNHDA and CDR2 SQIVND (reference sequence). This CDR3 comprises 17 residues.

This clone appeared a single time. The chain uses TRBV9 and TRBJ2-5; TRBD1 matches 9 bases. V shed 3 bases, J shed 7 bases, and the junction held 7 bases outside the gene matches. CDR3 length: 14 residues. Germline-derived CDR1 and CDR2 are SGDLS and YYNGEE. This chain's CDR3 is CASSDGDRARTQYF. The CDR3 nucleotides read TGTGCCAGCAGCGATGGGGACAGGGCCAGGACCCAGTACTTC. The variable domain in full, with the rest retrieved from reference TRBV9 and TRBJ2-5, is DSGVTQTPKHLITATGQRVTLRCSPRSGDLSVYWYQQSLDQGLQFLIQYYNGEERAKGNILERFSAQQFPDLHSELNLSSLELGDSALYFCASSDGDRARTQYFGPGTRLLVL.

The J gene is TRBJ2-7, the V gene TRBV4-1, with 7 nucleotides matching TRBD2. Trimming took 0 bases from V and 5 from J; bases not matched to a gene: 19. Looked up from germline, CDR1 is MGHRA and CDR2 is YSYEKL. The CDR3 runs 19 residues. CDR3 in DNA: TGCGCCAGCAGCCAAGATCGTTCGGGGGGAGGGCCCTCTGAGAACGAGCAGTACTTC. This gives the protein CASSQDRSGGGPSENEQYF.

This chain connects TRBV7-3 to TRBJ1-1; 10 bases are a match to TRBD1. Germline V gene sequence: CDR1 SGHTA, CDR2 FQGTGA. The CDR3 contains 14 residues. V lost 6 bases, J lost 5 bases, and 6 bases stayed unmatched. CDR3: CASRSTGGGTEAFF. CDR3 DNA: TGTGCCAGCAGGTCGACAGGGGGCGGGACTGAAGCTTTCTTT.

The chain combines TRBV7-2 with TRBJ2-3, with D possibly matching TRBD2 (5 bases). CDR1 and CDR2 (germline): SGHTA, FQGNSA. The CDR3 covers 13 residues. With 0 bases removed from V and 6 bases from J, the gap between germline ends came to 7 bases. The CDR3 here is CASSLAPGDTQYF. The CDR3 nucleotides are TGTGCCAGCAGCTTAGCCCCGGGGGATACGCAGTATTTT.

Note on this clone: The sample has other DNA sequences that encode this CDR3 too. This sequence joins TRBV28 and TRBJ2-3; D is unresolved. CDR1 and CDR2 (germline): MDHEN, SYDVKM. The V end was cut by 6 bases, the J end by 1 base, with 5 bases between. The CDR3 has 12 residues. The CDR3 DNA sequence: TGTGCCAGCAGCCCGGGCACAGATACGCAGTATTTT. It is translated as CASSPGTDTQYF.

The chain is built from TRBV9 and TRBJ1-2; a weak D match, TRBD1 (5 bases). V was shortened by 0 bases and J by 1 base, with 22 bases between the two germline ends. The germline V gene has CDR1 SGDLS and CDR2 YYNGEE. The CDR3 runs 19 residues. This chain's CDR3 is CASSVAPVGDGRDNYGYTF. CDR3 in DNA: TGTGCCAGCAGCGTAGCACCGGTAGGAGATGGCAGGGATAACTATGGCTACACCTTC.